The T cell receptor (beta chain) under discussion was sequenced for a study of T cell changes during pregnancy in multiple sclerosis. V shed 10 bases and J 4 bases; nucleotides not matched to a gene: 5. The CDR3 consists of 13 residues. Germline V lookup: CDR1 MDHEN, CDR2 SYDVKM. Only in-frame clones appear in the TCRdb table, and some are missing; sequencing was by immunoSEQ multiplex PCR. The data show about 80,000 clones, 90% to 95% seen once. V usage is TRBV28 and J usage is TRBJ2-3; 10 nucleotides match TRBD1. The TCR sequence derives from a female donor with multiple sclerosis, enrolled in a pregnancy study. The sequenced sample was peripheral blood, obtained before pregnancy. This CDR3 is CAIRQGASDTQYF. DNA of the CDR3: TGTGCCATAAGACAGGGGGCCTCAGATACGCAGTATTTT.